A single T cell receptor beta chain is shown here with its context. The CDR3 is 16 amino acids. In germline, CDR1 is WSHSY, CDR2 SAAADI. The ends were cut back, 0 bases at V and 9 bases at J, with 15 bases in the middle. This sample stems from a study of response to subunit inactivated influenza vaccine. TCRdb passed the RT-PCR reads through MiXCR, listing each CDR3 protein once. The profile shows 450,000 to 600,000 distinct CDR3 sequences, approximately 15% of them singletons. Sequencing used CD4+ T cells sorted from PBMCs, obtained roughly 24 months after vaccination. This sequence joins TRBV10-2 and TRBJ1-6, with D possibly being TRBD1 (6 bases). The TCR comes from a man in his fifties or sixties who received an inactivated influenza vaccine. The CDR3 reads CASSESPTGFGSPLHF. The CDR3 nucleotides read TGCGCCAGCAGTGAGTCCCCTACAGGGTTCGGTTCACCCCTCCACTTT.